The next 20 T cell receptor beta chains were all read from a single sample in a study of tumor T cells in aggressive B-cell lymphoma. Some clones are missing from TCRdb's copy, which holds only in-frame ones; the method was immunoSEQ multiplex PCR. The sample contains some 1,900 clones, roughly 87% of which appear only once. Sequenced sample: tumor tissue. These receptor sequences come from an adult with diffuse large B cell lymphoma.

This clone was picked up one time. V usage is TRBV30 and J usage is TRBJ2-7; 10 nucleotides agree with TRBD2. There are 18 residues in the CDR3. With V trimmed by 0 bases and J by 0 bases, 11 bases remained unmatched. Germline lookup yields CDR1 GTSNPN and CDR2 SVGIG (reference sequence). This chain's CDR3 is CAWSVPSGGGRSSYEQYF. DNA of the CDR3: TGTGCCTGGAGTGTACCCAGCGGGGGGGGAAGAAGCTCCTACGAGCAGTACTTC.

This rearrangement joins TRBV2 to TRBJ1-4; D ambiguous. Trimming took off 3 bases at V and 17 bases at J, with 13 bases between the two ends. Germline V gene sequence: CDR1 SNHLY, CDR2 FYNNEI. The CDR3 spans 11 residues. The DNA for the CDR3 is TGTGCCAGCAGTGATTCGAGACACGGTTTTTTT. Its protein is CASSDSRHGFF.

The chain employs TRBV29-1 and TRBJ2-5; D not certain. The CDR3 is made up of 13 amino acids. Germline CDR1 is SQVTM and CDR2 is ANQGSEA. V was shortened by 3 bases and J by 5 bases, with 13 bases between the two germline ends. CDR3 residues: CSVDPAVRETQYF. As DNA, the CDR3 is TGCAGCGTTGATCCCGCAGTGCGGGAGACCCAGTACTTC.

This clone was seen a single time. The chain carries TRBV28 and TRBJ1-2, with 8 nucleotides matching TRBD1. The CDR3 spans 14 residues. CDR1 is MDHEN, CDR2 SYDVKM, per germline. Trimming cost V 10 bases and J 8 bases; bases outside gene matches: 15. The DNA for the CDR3 is TGTGCCACCGCCGGACTTGGACAGGGCAGAGGCTACACCTTC. It codes for CATAGLGQGRGYTF.

The chain employs TRBV10-1 and TRBJ2-7; 8 positions match TRBD2. Germline V gene sequence: CDR1 WNHNN, CDR2 SYGVQD (reference sequence). The V segment lost 3 bases and the J segment 4 bases; nucleotides outside the gene matches: 5. The CDR3 has 14 residues. The CDR3 DNA is TGCGCCAGCAGTGAAAGCGGGAGAAAGTACGAGCAGTACTTC. Translation gives CASSESGRKYEQYF.

This chain connects TRBV5-6 to TRBJ2-7; 8 bases agree with TRBD1. V lost 3 bases and J lost 8; bases outside the gene matches: 13. CDR1 and CDR2 (germline): SGHDT, YYEEEE. This CDR3 is built from 15 residues. CDR3 sequence: CASSSAGTGLTQQYF. CDR3 bases: TGTGCCAGCAGCTCTGCCGGGACAGGACTTACGCAGCAGTACTTC.

The chain combines TRBV4-1 with TRBJ1-4; 10 bases are a match to TRBD1. The ends lost 5 bases at V and 5 bases at J; junction bases unmatched: 14. Germline-derived CDR1 and CDR2 are MGHRA and YSYEKL. The CDR3 runs 18 residues. CDR3 sequence reads: CASSTRQGAFMRNEKLFF. CDR3 sequence (DNA): TGCGCCAGCAGCACTCGACAGGGGGCATTTATGAGAAATGAAAAACTGTTTTTT.

This sequence joins TRBV7-2 and TRBJ2-5; 9 bases match TRBD2. The J call may not be correct, given that the DNA end is closer to TRBJ2-7. Germline-derived CDR1 and CDR2 are SGHTA and FQGNSA. The CDR3 has 16 residues. The CDR3 spells CASSKLGLAGSYEQYF. In DNA form, the CDR3 reads TGTGCCAGCAGCAAACTCGGCCTAGCGGGATCCTACGAGCAGTACTTC.

The chain combines TRBV27 with TRBJ2-3, with a possible D match to TRBD2 (6 bases). Germline CDR1 is MNHEY and CDR2 is SMNVEV (reference sequence). The CDR3 totals 15 residues. Trimming stripped 3 bases from V and 4 bases from J, with 14 bases between. The CDR3 region is CASSFPVGGADTQYF. CDR3 nucleotides: TGTGCCAGCAGTTTTCCCGTGGGCGGGGCAGATACGCAGTATTTT.

This sequence joins TRBV9 and TRBJ2-1, with TRBD2 matching 8 bases. The CDR3 spans 15 residues. The ends lost 4 bases at V and 4 bases at J; junction bases unmatched: 7. The germline gives CDR1 SGDLS, CDR2 YYNGEE. The CDR3, as DNA: TGTGCCAGCAGCTCAGGCGGGGGGTCTTACAATGAGCAGTTCTTC. It is translated as CASSSGGGSYNEQFF.

The rearrangement links TRBV7-6 to TRBJ2-1; 8 bases align to TRBD2. Trimming at V came to 2 bases and at J to 7 bases, leaving 10 bases not matched to a gene. The CDR3 loop spans 16 amino acids. Germline assignment: CDR1 SGHVS and CDR2 FNYEAQ. CDR3 amino acids: CASSLRRSGSRNEQFF. CDR3 in DNA: TGTGCCAGCAGCTTAAGGAGAAGCGGGAGTAGGAATGAGCAGTTCTTC.

This clone appeared a single time. V gene TRBV27 combines with J gene TRBJ2-3; the D gene is possibly TRBD1 (5 bases). The V and J ends lost 1 base and 6 bases respectively, with 14 bases between them. There are 15 residues in the CDR3. Germline CDR1 is MNHEY and CDR2 is SMNVEV (reference sequence). The CDR3 coding sequence is TGTGCCAGCAGTTTATATTACCTGAAGGGGGATACGCAGTATTTT. Protein product: CASSLYYLKGDTQYF.

V usage is TRBV5-1 and J usage is TRBJ2-7; the D gene is possibly TRBD1 (5 bases). The CDR3 covers 14 residues. Germline CDR1 reads SGHRS; CDR2 reads YFSETQ. V lost 1 base to trimming and J lost 2 bases, with 10 bases between them. CDR3: CASSLIAGPYEQYF. The DNA for the CDR3 is TGCGCCAGCAGCTTGATCGCAGGGCCCTACGAGCAGTACTTC.

This chain uses TRBV9 with TRBJ1-1, with D perhaps TRBD1 (5 bases). Germline-derived CDR1 and CDR2 are SGDLS and YYNGEE. The CDR3 is 15 amino acids. V was shortened by 0 bases and J by 1 base, with 10 bases between the two germline ends. The CDR3 DNA reads TGTGCCAGCAGCGTAGGTGTAACAGGGAACACTGAAGCTTTCTTT. Its protein is CASSVGVTGNTEAFF.

V is TRBV9 and J is TRBJ1-5, with D tentatively TRBD1 (5 bases). CDR3 length equals 17 residues. Between the trimmed V and J ends, which lost 4 bases and 3 bases, there was a span of 20 bases. Germline CDR1 and CDR2: SGDLS and YYNGEE. The CDR3 reads CASSNHRAGVPNQPQHF. The CDR3 DNA is TGTGCCAGCAGCAATCATCGCGCGGGGGTCCCCAATCAGCCCCAGCATTTT.

The chain links TRBV30 to TRBJ1-3, with D perhaps TRBD1 (5 bases). The V gene's germline CDR1 is GTSNPN and CDR2 SVGIG (reference sequence). The CDR3 is 14 residues long. The V end lost 1 base, the J end lost 2 bases, and 9 bases lay between the germline ends. CDR3 sequence (DNA): TGTGCCTGGAGTGCAGGGTTCGCTGGAAACACCATATATTTT. This gives the protein CAWSAGFAGNTIYF.

A note on this clone: A read error may produce the germline difference seen at one junction end. The same CDR3 also results from other DNA sequences found in this sample. J is TRBJ2-7 and V is TRBV6-5; TRBD1 matches 10 bases. This CDR3 spans 15 amino acids. Germline assignment: CDR1 MNHEY and CDR2 SVGAGI. This CDR3 is CASRPGQGSSYEQYF. The CDR3 DNA reads as TGCGCCAGCAGACCGGGACAGGGGAGCTCCTACGAGCAGTACTTC.

This chain joins TRBV19 and TRBJ2-6; D gene unclear. Trimming took off 1 base at V and 0 bases at J, with 16 bases between the two ends. CDR1 and CDR2 from the germline V gene are LNHDA and SQIVND (reference sequence). The CDR3 is 19 residues long. The CDR3 region has the DNA TGTGCCAGTAGTATAGTTTCCCACAGAATCCTCTCTGGGGCCAACGTCCTGACTTTC. This encodes CASSIVSHRILSGANVLTF. Full variable domain (outside the CDR3, taken from reference TRBV19 and TRBJ2-6): DGGITQSPKYLFRKEGQNVTLSCEQNLNHDAMYWYRQDPGQGLRLIYYSQIVNDFQKGDIAEGYSVSREKKESFPLTVTSAQKNPTAFYLCASSIVSHRILSGANVLTFGAGSRLTVL.

This chain uses TRBV2 with TRBJ2-4, with 10 positions matching TRBD1. The trim removed 7 bases at V and 0 bases at J, leaving 12 bases unmatched. This CDR3 has 18 residues. Germline CDR1 and CDR2: SNHLY and FYNNEI. The CDR3 nucleotides read TGTGCCAGCAAGAGGGACAGGGGATCGAGCCTAGCCAAAAACATTCAGTACTTC. This translates into CASKRDRGSSLAKNIQYF.

V is TRBV9 and J is TRBJ1-3; 10 bases match TRBD1. This CDR3 region has 18 residues. V was pared by 4 bases and J by 2 bases, with 12 bases of the junction left unmatched. Germline V gene data show CDR1 as SGDLS and CDR2 as YYNGEE. The CDR3 is CASSSPATGGSPGNTIYF. The CDR3 nucleotides read TGTGCCAGCAGCTCCCCCGCGACAGGGGGCTCCCCTGGAAACACCATATATTTT. The whole variable domain, remainder taken from reference TRBV9 and TRBJ1-3, is DSGVTQTPKHLITATGQRVTLRCSPRSGDLSVYWYQQSLDQGLQFLIQYYNGEERAKGNILERFSAQQFPDLHSELNLSSLELGDSALYFCASSSPATGGSPGNTIYFGEGSWLTVV.